This TCR beta chain was recovered during a study of blood T cell repertoires in COVID-19. Whole-study context: Donors in the United States, Italy and Spain gave samples during acute or convalescent COVID-19. From T cells, B-cell-depleted T cells, or PBMCs came the material, which was cDNA or gDNA.

In the source study's methods: How many nucleated cells were present was estimated from reference gene primer amplification. Assay used: immunoSEQ multiplex PCR; TCRdb lists only in-frame clones, some missing. The V and J calls and clone size were taken over from that table, and D and trimming were inferred from the DNA. The sample records around 300,000 clones, 70% to 90% being singletons. The CDR3 extends over 13 amino acids. V shed 6 bases and J shed 5 bases, with 13 bases lying between them. Germline V lookup: CDR1 MNHEY, CDR2 SVGAGI. Source material: peripheral blood. The V call is TRBV6-5, the J call TRBJ1-2, with no clear D. The clonotype originates from a woman between 65 and 79 years old with acute or convalescent COVID-19. DNA of the CDR3: TGTGCCAGCAGGAGAGCGACCGTTTATGGCTACACCTTC. It translates to CASRRATVYGYTF.